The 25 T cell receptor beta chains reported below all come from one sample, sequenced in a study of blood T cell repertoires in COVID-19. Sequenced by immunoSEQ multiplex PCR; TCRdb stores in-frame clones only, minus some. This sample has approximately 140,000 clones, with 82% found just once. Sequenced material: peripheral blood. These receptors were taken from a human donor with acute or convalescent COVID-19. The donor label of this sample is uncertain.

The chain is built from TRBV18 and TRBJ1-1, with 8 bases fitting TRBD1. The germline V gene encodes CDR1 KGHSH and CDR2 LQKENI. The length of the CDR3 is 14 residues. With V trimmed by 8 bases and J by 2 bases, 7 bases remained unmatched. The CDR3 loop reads CASTRTGTNTEAFF. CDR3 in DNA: TGTGCCAGCACGAGGACAGGGACAAACACTGAAGCTTTCTTT.

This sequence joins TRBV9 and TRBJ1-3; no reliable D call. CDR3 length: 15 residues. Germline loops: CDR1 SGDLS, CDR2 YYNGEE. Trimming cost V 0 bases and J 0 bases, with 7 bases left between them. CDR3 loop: CASSVGLYSGNTIYF. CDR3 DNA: TGTGCCAGCAGCGTAGGACTGTACTCTGGAAACACCATATATTTT.

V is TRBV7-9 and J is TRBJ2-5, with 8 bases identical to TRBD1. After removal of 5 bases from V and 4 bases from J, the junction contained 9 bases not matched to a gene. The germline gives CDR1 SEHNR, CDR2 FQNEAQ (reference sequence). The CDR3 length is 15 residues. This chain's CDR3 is CASSVQGAPGETQYF. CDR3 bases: TGTGCCAGCAGCGTTCAGGGGGCGCCGGGAGAGACCCAGTACTTC.

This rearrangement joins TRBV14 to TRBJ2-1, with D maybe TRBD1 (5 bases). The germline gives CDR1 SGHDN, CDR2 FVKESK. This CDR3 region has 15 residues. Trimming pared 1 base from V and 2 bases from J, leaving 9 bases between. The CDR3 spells CASSQVLGAYNEQFF. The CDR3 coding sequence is TGTGCCAGCAGCCAAGTTCTAGGGGCCTACAATGAGCAGTTCTTC.

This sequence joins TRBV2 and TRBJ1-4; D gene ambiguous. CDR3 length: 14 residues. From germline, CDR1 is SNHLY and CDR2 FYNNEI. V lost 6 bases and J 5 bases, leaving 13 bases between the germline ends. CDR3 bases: TGTGCCAGCAGCGGAGGACGGGGAAATGAAAAACTGTTTTTT. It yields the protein CASSGGRGNEKLFF.

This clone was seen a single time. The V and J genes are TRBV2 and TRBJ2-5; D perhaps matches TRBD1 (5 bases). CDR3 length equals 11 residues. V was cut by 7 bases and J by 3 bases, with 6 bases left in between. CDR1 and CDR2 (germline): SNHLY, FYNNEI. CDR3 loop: CASKGEETQYF. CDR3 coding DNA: TGTGCCAGCAAAGGGGAAGAGACCCAGTACTTC.

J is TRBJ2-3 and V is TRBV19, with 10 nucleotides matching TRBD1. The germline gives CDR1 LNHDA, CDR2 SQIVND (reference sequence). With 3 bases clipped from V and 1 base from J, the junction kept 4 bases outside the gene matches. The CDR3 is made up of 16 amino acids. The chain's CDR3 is CASSIPGQGRTDTQYF. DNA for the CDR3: TGTGCCAGTAGTATCCCGGGACAGGGGCGCACAGATACGCAGTATTTT.

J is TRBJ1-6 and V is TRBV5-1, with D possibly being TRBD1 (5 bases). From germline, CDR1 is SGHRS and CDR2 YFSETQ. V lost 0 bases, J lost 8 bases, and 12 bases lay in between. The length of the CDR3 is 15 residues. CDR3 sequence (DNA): TGCGCCAGCAGCTTGGACGATCGGGGGTATTCACCCCTCCACTTT. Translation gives CASSLDDRGYSPLHF.

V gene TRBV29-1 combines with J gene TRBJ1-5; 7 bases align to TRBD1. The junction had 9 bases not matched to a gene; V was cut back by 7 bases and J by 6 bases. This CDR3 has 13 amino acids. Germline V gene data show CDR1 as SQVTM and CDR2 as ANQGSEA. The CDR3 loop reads CSATTGWGQPQHF. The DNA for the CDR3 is TGCAGCGCCACGACAGGGTGGGGTCAGCCCCAGCATTTT.

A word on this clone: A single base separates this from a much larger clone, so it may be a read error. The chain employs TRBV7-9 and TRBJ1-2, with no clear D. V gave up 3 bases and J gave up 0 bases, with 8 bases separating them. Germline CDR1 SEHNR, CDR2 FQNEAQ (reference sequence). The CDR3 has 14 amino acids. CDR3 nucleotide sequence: TGTGCCAGCAGCTTCGACGGGACTAACTATGGCTACACCTTC. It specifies CASSFDGTNYGYTF.

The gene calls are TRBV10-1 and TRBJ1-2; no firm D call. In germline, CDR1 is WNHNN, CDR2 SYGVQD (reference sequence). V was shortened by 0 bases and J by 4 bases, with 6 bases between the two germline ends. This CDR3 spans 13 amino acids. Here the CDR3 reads CASSESESYGYTF. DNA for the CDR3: TGCGCCAGCAGTGAGTCAGAGAGCTATGGCTACACCTTC.

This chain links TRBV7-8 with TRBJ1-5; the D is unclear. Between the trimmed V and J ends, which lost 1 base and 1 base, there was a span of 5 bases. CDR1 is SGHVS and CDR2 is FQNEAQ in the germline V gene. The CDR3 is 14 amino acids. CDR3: CASSLGQSNQPQHF. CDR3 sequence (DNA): TGTGCCAGCAGCTTAGGGCAGAGCAATCAGCCCCAGCATTTT. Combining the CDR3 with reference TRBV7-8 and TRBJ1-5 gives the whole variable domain GAGVSQSPRYKVAKRGQDVALRCDPISGHVSLFWYQQALGQGPEFLTYFQNEAQLDKSGLPSDRFFAERPEGSVSTLKIQRTQQEDSAVYLCASSLGQSNQPQHFGDGTRLSIL.

CDR3 region: CSARVAETQYF. DNA for the CDR3: TGCAGTGCTAGGGTAGCGGAGACCCAGTACTTC. V gene TRBV20-1 combines with J gene TRBJ2-5; D perhaps matches TRBD2 (5 bases). Germline assignment: CDR1 DFQATT and CDR2 SNEGSKA (reference sequence). V was pared by 3 bases and J by 5 bases, with 7 bases between. This CDR3 is built from 11 residues.

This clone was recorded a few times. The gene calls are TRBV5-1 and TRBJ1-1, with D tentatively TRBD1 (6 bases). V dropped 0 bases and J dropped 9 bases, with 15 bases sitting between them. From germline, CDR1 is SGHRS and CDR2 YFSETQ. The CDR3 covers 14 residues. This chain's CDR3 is CASSLGDTRDKAFF. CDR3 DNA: TGCGCCAGCAGCTTGGGGGATACCCGGGACAAAGCTTTCTTT.

CDR3 sequence reads: CASSLEGTGEETQYF. DNA for the CDR3: TGCGCCAGCAGCTTGGAGGGGACAGGAGAAGAGACCCAGTACTTC. V and J are TRBV5-1 and TRBJ2-5, with TRBD1 matching 8 bases. CDR3 length equals 15 residues. Germline CDR1 is SGHRS and CDR2 is YFSETQ. V gave up 0 bases and J gave up 3 bases; unmatched junction bases: 4.

The CDR3 nucleotides are TGTGCCAGCAGCGGGGGACTACGGTTCACAGATACGCAGTATTTT. Amino acid sequence: CASSGGLRFTDTQYF. This chain links TRBV5-6 with TRBJ2-3; TRBD2 agrees at 7 bases. The V segment lost 4 bases and the J segment 2 bases; nucleotides outside the gene matches: 7. CDR3 size: 15 residues. Germline V CDR1 and CDR2: SGHDT, YYEEEE.

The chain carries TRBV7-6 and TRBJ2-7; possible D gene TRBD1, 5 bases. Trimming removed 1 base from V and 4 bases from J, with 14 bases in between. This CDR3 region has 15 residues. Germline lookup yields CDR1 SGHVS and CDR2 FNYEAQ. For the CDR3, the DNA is TGTGCCAGCAGCTTAGATTACGGCAGGGTTTACGAGCAGTACTTC. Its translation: CASSLDYGRVYEQYF.

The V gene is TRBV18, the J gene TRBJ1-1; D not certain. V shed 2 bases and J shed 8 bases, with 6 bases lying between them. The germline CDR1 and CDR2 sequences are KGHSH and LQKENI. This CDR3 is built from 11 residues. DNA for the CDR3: TGTGCCAGCTCACCAAACTTAGAAGCTTTCTTT. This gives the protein CASSPNLEAFF.

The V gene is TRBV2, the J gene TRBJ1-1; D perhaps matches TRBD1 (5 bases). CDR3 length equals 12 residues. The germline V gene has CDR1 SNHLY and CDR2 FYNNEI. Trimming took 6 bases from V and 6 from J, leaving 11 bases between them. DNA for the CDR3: TGTGCCAGCAGCCTGGACATTGCTGAAGCTTTCTTT. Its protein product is CASSLDIAEAFF.

This chain's CDR3 is CASSSLGQANTEAFF. CDR3 in DNA: TGTGCCAGCAGTTCGCTGGGACAGGCTAACACTGAAGCTTTCTTT. This rearrangement joins TRBV7-9 to TRBJ1-1; 8 nucleotides match TRBD1. The trim removed 6 bases at V and 2 bases at J, leaving 8 bases unmatched. This CDR3 has 15 residues. Germline V gene lookup returns CDR1 SEHNR and CDR2 FQNEAQ (reference sequence).

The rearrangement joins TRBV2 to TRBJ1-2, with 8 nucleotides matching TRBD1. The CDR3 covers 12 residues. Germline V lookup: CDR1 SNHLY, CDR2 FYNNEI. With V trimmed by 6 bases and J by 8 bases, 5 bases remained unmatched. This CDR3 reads CASREPGGGYTF. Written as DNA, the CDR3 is TGTGCCAGCAGGGAACCAGGGGGCGGCTACACCTTC. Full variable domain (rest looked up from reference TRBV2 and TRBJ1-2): EPEVTQTPSHQVTQMGQEVILRCVPISNHLYFYWYRQILGQKVEFLVSFYNNEISEKSEIFDDQFSVERPDGSNFTLKIRSTKLEDSAMYFCASREPGGGYTFGSGTRLTVV.

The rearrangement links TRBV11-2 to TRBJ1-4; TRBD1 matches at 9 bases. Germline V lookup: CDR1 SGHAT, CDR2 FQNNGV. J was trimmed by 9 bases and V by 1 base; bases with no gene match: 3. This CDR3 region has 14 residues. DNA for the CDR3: TGTGCCAGCAGCTTAGGAGGACAGGGGAAAAAACTGTTTTTT. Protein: CASSLGGQGKKLFF.

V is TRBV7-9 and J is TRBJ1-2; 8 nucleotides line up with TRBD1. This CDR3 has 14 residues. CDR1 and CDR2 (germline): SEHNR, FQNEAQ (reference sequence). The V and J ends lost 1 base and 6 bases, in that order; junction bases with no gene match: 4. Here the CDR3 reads CASSLVAQGDGYTF. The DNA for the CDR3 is TGTGCCAGCAGCTTAGTCGCACAGGGGGATGGCTACACCTTC.

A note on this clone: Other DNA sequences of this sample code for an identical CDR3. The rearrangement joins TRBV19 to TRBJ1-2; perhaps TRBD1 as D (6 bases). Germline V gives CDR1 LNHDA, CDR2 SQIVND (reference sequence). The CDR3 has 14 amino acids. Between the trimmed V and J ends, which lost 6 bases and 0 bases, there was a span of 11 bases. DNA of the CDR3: TGTGCCAGTAGCCCAAGGACAGCTAACTATGGCTACACCTTC. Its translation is CASSPRTANYGYTF.

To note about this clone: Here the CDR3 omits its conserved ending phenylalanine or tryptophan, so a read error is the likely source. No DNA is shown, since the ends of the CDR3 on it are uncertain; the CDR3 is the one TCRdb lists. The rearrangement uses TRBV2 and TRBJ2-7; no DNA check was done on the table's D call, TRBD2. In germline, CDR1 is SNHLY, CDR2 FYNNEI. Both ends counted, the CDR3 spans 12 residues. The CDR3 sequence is CASSVASGYSDL.